This entry features one T cell receptor (beta chain) sequence. Its antigen is still unknown. The data originate from a study of shared clonotypes between healthy human individuals. Study-level points and caveats: The study generally estimated greater richness for naive than memory subsets.

Produced via immunoSEQ multiplex PCR; TCRdb's table is partial and in-frame only. The data hold 950,000 to 1,300,000 clones, with 65% to 80% observed a single time. This CDR3 comprises 15 residues. Germline-derived CDR1 and CDR2 are SGHVS and FQNEAQ. V was clipped by 1 base and J by 2 bases, with 12 bases between them. The CD4+ fraction was divided into a CD45RA+ naive subset and a CD45RA-negative memory subset. Sequencing was done on a sample of memory CD4+ T cells sorted from blood. This sample's subset: CD45RA-negative fraction. The chain carries TRBV7-8 and TRBJ2-7; D gene uncertain. This sequence was found in a man aged 18 to 29 in good health. CDR3 bases: TGTGCCAGCAGCTTAGTCGGCGCGGTCCCCTACGAGCAGTACTTC. The encoded protein is CASSLVGAVPYEQYF.